This T cell receptor beta chain was sequenced during a study of T cell changes during pregnancy in multiple sclerosis. Here immunoSEQ multiplex PCR was the method, and the copy in TCRdb shows in-frame clones only, minus some. The table includes some 74,000 clones, roughly 92% detected once. The J segment lost 1 base and the V segment lost 4 bases, leaving 3 bases of the junction unmatched. The V gene's germline CDR1 is SQVTM and CDR2 ANQGSEA. The CDR3 runs to 14 residues. The rearrangement uses TRBV29-1 and TRBJ2-5; 10 bases agree with TRBD2. The sequenced sample was peripheral blood, obtained after pregnancy. This TCR came from a female donor in good health, enrolled as a control in a pregnancy study. The CDR3 sequence: CSVGASGSQETQYF. CDR3 coding DNA: TGCAGCGTTGGGGCTAGCGGGAGCCAAGAGACCCAGTACTTC.